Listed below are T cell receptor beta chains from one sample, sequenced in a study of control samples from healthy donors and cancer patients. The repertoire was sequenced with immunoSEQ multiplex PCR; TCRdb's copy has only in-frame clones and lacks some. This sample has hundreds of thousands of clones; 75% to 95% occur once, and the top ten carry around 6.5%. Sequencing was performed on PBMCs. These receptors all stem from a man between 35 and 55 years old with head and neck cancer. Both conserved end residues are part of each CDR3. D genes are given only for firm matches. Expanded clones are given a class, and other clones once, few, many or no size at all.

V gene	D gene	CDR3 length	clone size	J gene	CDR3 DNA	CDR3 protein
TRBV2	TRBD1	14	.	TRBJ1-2	TGTGCCAGCAGAAGTTCAGGGGGCGTCTATGGCTACACCTTC	CASRSSGGVYGYTF
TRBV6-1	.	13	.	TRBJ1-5	TGTGCCAGCAGTGAATCAGCAGGTCAGCCCCAGCATTTT	CASSESAGQPQHF
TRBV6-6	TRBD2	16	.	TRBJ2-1	TGTGCCAGCAGCCGACTAGCGGGGGTTTCCTACAATGAGCAGTTCTTC	CASSRLAGVSYNEQFF
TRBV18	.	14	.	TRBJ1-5	TGTGCCAGCTCACAGGGGCCCTACAATCAGCCCCAGCATTTT	CASSQGPYNQPQHF
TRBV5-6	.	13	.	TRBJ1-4	TGTGCCAGCAGCAGGGGATCGGGCGAAAAACTGTTTTTT	CASSRGSGEKLFF
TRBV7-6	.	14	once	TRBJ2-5	TGTGCCAGCAGCTTCCGGGACTCTGGGGGGACCCAGTACTTC	CASSFRDSGGTQYF
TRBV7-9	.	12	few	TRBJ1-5	TGTGCCAGCAGCTTAGCGGGTCAGCCCCAGCATTTT	CASSLAGQPQHF
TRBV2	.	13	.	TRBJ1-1	TGTGCCAGGGAGCGGACAACGAACACTGAAGCTTTCTTT	CARERTTNTEAFF
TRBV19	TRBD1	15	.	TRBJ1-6	TGTGCCAGTAATAAGGGGGCGCGTAATAATTCACCCCTCCACTTT	CASNKGARNNSPLHF
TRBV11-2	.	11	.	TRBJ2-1	TGTGCCAGCACCGGTGGCCATGAGCAGTTCTTC	CASTGGHEQFF
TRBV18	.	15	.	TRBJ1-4	TGTGCCAGCTCACTAGCGGTGACGCCGAATGAAAAACTGTTTTTT	CASSLAVTPNEKLFF
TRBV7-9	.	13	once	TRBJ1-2	TGTGCCAGCAGCTTAGAGGGCATCTATGGCTACACCTTC	CASSLEGIYGYTF
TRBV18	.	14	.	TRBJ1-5	TGTGCCAGCTCACCAGAGGCAGTTCGTTGGCCCCAGCATTTT	CASSPEAVRWPQHF
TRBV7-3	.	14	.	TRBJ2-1	TGTGCCAGCAGCTTAGTGCCCAGCGAACGGGAGCAGTTCTTC	CASSLVPSEREQFF
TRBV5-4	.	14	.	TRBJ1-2	TGTGCCAGCAGCCCTGAACAGGGCCCCTCCGGCTACACCTTC	CASSPEQGPSGYTF
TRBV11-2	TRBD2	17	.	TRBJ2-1	TGTGCCAGCAGCGCAGCCCGGACTAGCGGGAGGACTAATGAGCAGTTCTTC	CASSAARTSGRTNEQFF
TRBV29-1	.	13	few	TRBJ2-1	TGCAGCGTTGAATTATTTTCCTACAATGAGCAGTTCTTC	CSVELFSYNEQFF
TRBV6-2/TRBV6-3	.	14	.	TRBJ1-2	TGTGCCAGCAGTTACTCGAGCCAGGGACGTGGCTACACCTTC	CASSYSSQGRGYTF
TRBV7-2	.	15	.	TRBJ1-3	TGTGCCAGCAGGCTGGTTTCGGGGGGAGGAAACACCATATATTTT	CASRLVSGGGNTIYF
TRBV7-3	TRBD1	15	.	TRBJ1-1	TGTGCCAGCAGCTCGGGACAGGGGGCCTACACTGAAGCTTTCTTT	CASSSGQGAYTEAFF
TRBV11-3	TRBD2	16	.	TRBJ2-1	TGTGCCAGCAGCTTGGGGAGGGGAACGTTTTACAATGAGCAGTTCTTC	CASSLGRGTFYNEQFF
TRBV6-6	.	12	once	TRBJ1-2	TGTGCCAGCAGTCAAACAGGGTACGGCTACACCTTC	CASSQTGYGYTF
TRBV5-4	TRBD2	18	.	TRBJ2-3	TGTGCCAGCAGCACGCAATCCGGGACTAGCGGGGGACCAGATACGCAGTATTTT	CASSTQSGTSGGPDTQYF
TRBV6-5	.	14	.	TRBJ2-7	TGTGCCAGCACCTACGGAGGCCCGCCCTACGAGCAGTACTTC	CASTYGGPPYEQYF
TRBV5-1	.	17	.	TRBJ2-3	TGCGCCAGCAGCTTGAACTCCCCCGGCGGAGGCACAGATACGCAGTATTTT	CASSLNSPGGGTDTQYF
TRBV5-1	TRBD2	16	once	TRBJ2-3	TGCGCCAGCAGCTCCCAACGACTAGCGGGAGCAGATACGCAGTATTTT	CASSSQRLAGADTQYF
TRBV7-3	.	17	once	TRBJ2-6	TGTGCCAGCAGCTTTGTAGGTGCTGGCTCTGGGGCCAACGTCCTGACTTTC	CASSFVGAGSGANVLTF
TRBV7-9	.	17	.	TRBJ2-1	TGTGCCAGCAGCTCCGGACTCGGGGAAAGCCGTCATCATGAGCAGTTCTTC	CASSSGLGESRHHEQFF
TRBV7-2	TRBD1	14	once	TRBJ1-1	TGTGCCAGCAGCGCGGGACAGAGGAACACTGAAGCTTTCTTT	CASSAGQRNTEAFF
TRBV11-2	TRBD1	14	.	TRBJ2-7	TGTGCCAGCAGCTCGACGACAGGGTATAACGAGCAGTACTTC	CASSSTTGYNEQYF
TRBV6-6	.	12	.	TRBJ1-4	TGTGCCAGCACTGGCGGGTGGGGAAAACTGTTTTTT	CASTGGWGKLFF
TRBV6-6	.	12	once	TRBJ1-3	TGTGCCAGCAGTTGGGTTGGAAACACCATATATTTT	CASSWVGNTIYF
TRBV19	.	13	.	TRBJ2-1	TGTGCCAGTACCAGGAGCTCCTACAATGAGCAGTTCTTC	CASTRSSYNEQFF
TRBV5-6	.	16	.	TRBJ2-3	TGTGCCAGCAGCTTGTGGGGAGCGGGTAGCACAGATACGCAGTATTTT	CASSLWGAGSTDTQYF
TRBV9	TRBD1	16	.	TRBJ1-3	TGTGCCAGCAGCGCCACAGGGGATTCTCTTGGAAACACCATATATTTT	CASSATGDSLGNTIYF
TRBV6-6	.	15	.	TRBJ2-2	TGTGCCAGCAGCACCCTGGGGGGATACAGCGGGGAGCTGTTTTTT	CASSTLGGYSGELFF
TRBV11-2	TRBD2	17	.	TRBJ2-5	TGTGCCAGCAGCCCCTGGACTAGCGGGAGGAGGGAAGAGACCCAGTACTTC	CASSPWTSGRREETQYF
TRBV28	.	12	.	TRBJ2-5	TGTGCCAGCAGTTTACTTAAAGAGACCCAGTACTTC	CASSLLKETQYF
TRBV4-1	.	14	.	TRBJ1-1	TGCGCCAGCAGCGCCGGCGGGGGCGGCACTGAAGCTTTCTTT	CASSAGGGGTEAFF
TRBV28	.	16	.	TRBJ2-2	TGTGCCAGCAGTTCGCCGGGACACCAGAACACCGGGGAGCTGTTTTTT	CASSSPGHQNTGELFF
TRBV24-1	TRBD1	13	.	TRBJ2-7	TGTGCCACCAGTGGAGCAGGGGGCTACGAGCAGTACTTC	CATSGAGGYEQYF